Presented here are 21 T cell receptor beta chains from one specimen sequenced in a study of blood T cell repertoires in COVID-19. Measured with immunoSEQ multiplex PCR; TCRdb has only the in-frame clones, and not every one. The sample lists 150,000 to 200,000 clones; roughly 93% were seen once. Sequences were obtained from peripheral blood. The receptors come from a man aged 18 to 30 with acute or convalescent COVID-19.

V usage is TRBV19 and J usage is TRBJ1-1; 7 nucleotides match TRBD1. V lost 6 bases to trimming and J lost 1 base; unmatched junction nucleotides: 8. CDR1 and CDR2 (germline): LNHDA, SQIVND (reference sequence). The CDR3 is made up of 15 amino acids. The CDR3 nucleotides read TGTGCCAGTAGCTATATACAGGGGAAGAACACTGAAGCTTTCTTT. The encoded protein is CASSYIQGKNTEAFF. Variable domain in full (rest from reference TRBV19 and TRBJ1-1): DGGITQSPKYLFRKEGQNVTLSCEQNLNHDAMYWYRQDPGQGLRLIYYSQIVNDFQKGDIAEGYSVSREKKESFPLTVTSAQKNPTAFYLCASSYIQGKNTEAFFGQGTRLTVV.

The genes are TRBV2 and TRBJ1-5; no clear D gene. Trimming took off 9 bases at V and 5 bases at J, with 14 bases between the two ends. Germline lookup yields CDR1 SNHLY and CDR2 FYNNEI. The CDR3 length is 13 residues. CDR3 nucleotides: TGTGCCAGTCAACGGCAGGTGCATCAGCCCCAGCATTTT. Its translation is CASQRQVHQPQHF.

Only one count was recorded for this clone. J is TRBJ1-2 and V is TRBV5-1; possibly TRBD1 for D (5 bases). Germline CDR1 is SGHRS and CDR2 is YFSETQ. This CDR3 contains 16 residues. V dropped 2 bases and J dropped 0 bases, with 14 bases sitting between them. In nucleotides, the CDR3 is TGCGCCAGCAGCTTCGATGGGGCTCCGTCTAACTATGGCTACACCTTC. As protein: CASSFDGAPSNYGYTF.

This clone was counted once. This chain uses TRBV3-1 (or the pseudogene TRBV3-2) with TRBJ2-7; 12 bases line up with TRBD2. Per the germline V gene, CDR1 is LGHDT and CDR2 is YNNKEL (reference sequence). The CDR3 runs 15 residues. The junction had 3 bases not matched to a gene; V was cut back by 4 bases and J by 2 bases. The DNA for the CDR3 is TGTGCCAGCAGCCGGCTAGCGGGAGGGACCTACGAGCAGTACTTC. It encodes CASSRLAGGTYEQYF.

The rearrangement uses TRBV5-1 and TRBJ2-2; weak D call: TRBD1 (6 bases). V dropped 0 bases and J dropped 4 bases, with 13 bases sitting between them. Germline-derived CDR1 and CDR2 are SGHRS and YFSETQ. The CDR3 is 16 residues long. CDR3 loop: CASSLVVDRPTGELFF. The CDR3 region has the DNA TGCGCCAGCAGCTTGGTCGTGGACAGACCCACCGGGGAGCTGTTTTTT.

CDR3 nucleotides: TGTGCCAGCAGCCTACCGGGAGATACGCAGTATTTT. As protein: CASSLPGDTQYF. This rearrangement joins TRBV7-9 to TRBJ2-3; no clear D gene. There are 12 residues in the CDR3. Germline V CDR1 and CDR2: SEHNR, FQNEAQ (reference sequence). Trimming took off 5 bases at V and 5 bases at J, with 8 bases between the two ends.

In DNA form, the CDR3 reads TGTGCCAGCAGCTCAGGACTAGCGGGTCCCACAGATACGCAGTATTTT. This sequence encodes CASSSGLAGPTDTQYF. The chain carries TRBV2 and TRBJ2-3; 11 nucleotides match TRBD2. CDR1 and CDR2 (germline): SNHLY, FYNNEI. This CDR3 has 16 residues. With 6 bases clipped from V and 2 bases from J, the junction kept 7 bases outside the gene matches.

This clone has just one count. V is TRBV11-2 and J is TRBJ1-1; D is perhaps TRBD1 (5 bases). The CDR3 loop spans 13 amino acids. Trimming took 2 bases from V and 1 from J, leaving 5 bases between them. Germline V CDR1 and CDR2: SGHAT, FQNNGV. The CDR3 sequence: CASSLRGNTEAFF. The CDR3 nucleotides are TGTGCCAGCAGCTTAAGGGGGAACACTGAAGCTTTCTTT.

This chain connects TRBV5-6 to TRBJ1-2, with 9 nucleotides matching TRBD1. Losses at the gene ends were 4 bases for V and 6 bases for J; bases not matched to a gene: 13. This CDR3 region has 16 residues. Germline V gives CDR1 SGHDT, CDR2 YYEEEE. The CDR3 DNA reads as TGTGCCAGCAGCCCAGGCGAAACAGGGGGCGCAGATGGCTACACCTTC. Amino acid sequence: CASSPGETGGADGYTF.

The V call is TRBV5-1, the J call TRBJ1-1; 8 bases fit TRBD1. The CDR3 has 18 residues. V lost 4 bases and J lost 0; bases outside the gene matches: 14. Germline V gene sequence: CDR1 SGHRS, CDR2 YFSETQ. CDR3 sequence reads: CASSPAPGQGEMNTEAFF. In DNA form, the CDR3 reads TGCGCCAGCAGCCCCGCCCCTGGACAGGGCGAGATGAACACTGAAGCTTTCTTT.

The chain carries TRBV7-9 and TRBJ1-1; possibly TRBD1 for D (6 bases). Trimming cost V 4 bases and J 10 bases, with 13 bases left between them. Germline assignment: CDR1 SEHNR and CDR2 FQNEAQ (reference sequence). The CDR3 totals 12 residues. For the CDR3, the DNA is TGTGCCAGCAGCTCCCAGGGGAAGGTAGCTTTCTTT. Its protein product is CASSSQGKVAFF.

This clone was counted once. The chain links TRBV19 to TRBJ1-1; no firm D call. Germline V gives CDR1 LNHDA, CDR2 SQIVND (reference sequence). This CDR3 is 12 amino acids long. Trimming took 7 bases from V and 10 from J, leaving 16 bases between them. CDR3 sequence reads: CASTGDLMRAFF. CDR3 in DNA: TGTGCCAGTACCGGGGATCTAATGAGAGCTTTCTTT.

The gene calls are TRBV7-6 and TRBJ1-3; D may be TRBD1 (5 bases). Germline values: CDR1 SGHVS, CDR2 FNYEAQ. The CDR3 runs to 18 residues. Trimming took off 1 base at V and 2 bases at J, with 18 bases between the two ends. Here the CDR3 DNA reads TGTGCCAGCAGCTTAGAGTGGCTGGGCAGGGCGACTGGAAACACCATATATTTT. The encoded protein is CASSLEWLGRATGNTIYF. The variable domain in full, with the rest retrieved from reference TRBV7-6 and TRBJ1-3, is GAGVSQSPRYKVTKRGQDVALRCDPISGHVSLYWYRQALGQGPEFLTYFNYEAQQDKSGLPNDRFSAERPEGSISTLTIQRTEQRDSAMYRCASSLEWLGRATGNTIYFGEGSWLTVV.

The V and J genes are TRBV30 and TRBJ2-6; D may be TRBD2 (5 bases). Germline V CDR1 and CDR2: GTSNPN, SVGIG (reference sequence). Trimming took off 4 bases at V and 0 bases at J, with 13 bases between the two ends. The length of the CDR3 is 16 residues. The DNA of the CDR3 is TGTGCCTGGACTCGAGGGCTAATCTCTGGGGCCAACGTCCTGACTTTC. Protein product: CAWTRGLISGANVLTF. Based on the CDR3 plus reference TRBV30 and TRBJ2-6, the full variable domain is SQTIHQWPATLVQPVGSPLSLECTVEGTSNPNLYWYRQAAGRGLQLLFYSVGIGQISSEVPQNLSASRPQDRQFILSSKKLLLSDSGFYLCAWTRGLISGANVLTFGAGSRLTVL.

The chain couples TRBV20-1 to TRBJ1-5, with D possibly TRBD1 on 5 matching bases. V lost 3 bases and J lost 3, with 12 bases in between. The CDR3 extends over 14 amino acids. CDR1 is DFQATT and CDR2 is SNEGSKA in the germline V gene (reference sequence). CDR3 in amino acids: CSASRGVDNQPQHF. In DNA, the CDR3 is TGCAGTGCTAGTCGGGGGGTCGACAATCAGCCCCAGCATTTT.

The V gene is TRBV28, the J gene TRBJ1-4; 7 positions agree with TRBD1. Germline V gene lookup returns CDR1 MDHEN and CDR2 SYDVKM. After removal of 2 bases from V and 7 bases from J, the junction contained 4 bases not matched to a gene. The CDR3 totals 14 residues. The CDR3 sequence: CASSLAGGSEKLFF. In DNA, the CDR3 is TGTGCCAGCAGTTTAGCAGGGGGGAGTGAAAAACTGTTTTTT.

V is TRBV29-1 and J is TRBJ2-1, with TRBD1 identical over 10 bases. This CDR3 is built from 15 residues. Trimming at V came to 3 bases and at J to 5 bases, leaving 7 bases not matched to a gene. Germline V gene data show CDR1 as SQVTM and CDR2 as ANQGSEA. The CDR3 DNA follows: TGCAGCGTTGACGACGACAGGGGGCGAGACAATGAGCAGTTCTTC. Encoded protein: CSVDDDRGRDNEQFF.

This chain connects TRBV19 to TRBJ1-2, with D perhaps TRBD1 (6 bases). The CDR3 runs 15 residues. Per germline, CDR1 LNHDA and CDR2 SQIVND (reference sequence). V shed 5 bases and J shed 4 bases, with 17 bases lying between them. This CDR3 is CASSFPTGWIYGYTF. DNA of the CDR3: TGTGCCAGTAGTTTCCCGACAGGCTGGATCTATGGCTACACCTTC.

The genes are TRBV9 and TRBJ1-3, with D perhaps TRBD1 (5 bases). Deletions cut 3 bases from V and 2 bases from J, with 9 bases between. From germline, CDR1 is SGDLS and CDR2 YYNGEE. The CDR3 runs 14 residues. The CDR3 coding sequence is TGTGCCAGCAGCGCCGGGGGTGCTGGAAACACCATATATTTT. Its protein product is CASSAGGAGNTIYF.

This clone was counted once. The chain joins TRBV5-1 to TRBJ1-2, with a possible D match to TRBD1 (5 bases). The CDR3 has 15 amino acids. Germline-derived CDR1 and CDR2 are SGHRS and YFSETQ. V was pared by 1 base and J by 5 bases, with 15 bases between. Here the CDR3 DNA reads TGCGCCAGCAGCTTGACCCCAGGGAGGGATTATGGCTACACCTTC. Protein sequence: CASSLTPGRDYGYTF. The whole variable domain, filled in from reference TRBV5-1 and TRBJ1-2, reads KAGVTQTPRYLIKTRGQQVTLSCSPISGHRSVSWYQQTPGQGLQFLFEYFSETQRNKGNFPGRFSGRQFSNSRSEMNVSTLELGDSALYLCASSLTPGRDYGYTFGSGTRLTVV.

The genes are TRBV15 and TRBJ2-5, with D maybe TRBD1 (5 bases). The CDR3 has 13 amino acids. V dropped 0 bases and J dropped 7 bases, with 9 bases sitting between them. The V gene's germline CDR1 is LNHNV and CDR2 YYDKDF (reference sequence). The CDR3 bases are TGTGCCACCAGCAGAGACAGGGATCGGACCCAGTACTTC. Protein sequence: CATSRDRDRTQYF.